This T cell receptor beta chain was sequenced in a study of blood T cell repertoires in COVID-19. Sequenced by immunoSEQ multiplex PCR; TCRdb stores in-frame clones only, minus some. Here the sample spans 350,000 to 550,000 clones, approximately 92% being singletons. Trimming removed 4 bases from V and 5 bases from J; junction bases left unmatched: 8. This CDR3 has 15 residues. Germline loops: CDR1 MNHEY, CDR2 SVGAGI. The specimen sequenced was PBMCs or T cells enriched from blood (not recorded which). The TCR comes from a man under 40 who had recovered from COVID-19. The rearrangement links TRBV6-5 to TRBJ1-5; 7 positions agree with TRBD1. CDR3 coding DNA: TGTGCCAGCAGTTCTCGACAGGGTGGAGATCAGCCCCAGCATTTT. This encodes CASSSRQGGDQPQHF.